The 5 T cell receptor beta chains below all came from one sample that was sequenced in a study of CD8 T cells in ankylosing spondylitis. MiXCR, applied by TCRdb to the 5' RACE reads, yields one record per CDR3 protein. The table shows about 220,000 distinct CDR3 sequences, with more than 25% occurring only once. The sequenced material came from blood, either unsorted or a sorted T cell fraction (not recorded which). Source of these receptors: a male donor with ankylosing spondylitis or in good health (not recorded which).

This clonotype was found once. The CDR3 spells CASRRGTTSTDTQYF. In DNA form, the CDR3 reads TGTGCCAGCAGGAGGGGTACTACTAGCACAGATACGCAGTATTTT. The chain carries TRBV7-9 and TRBJ2-3; D may be TRBD1 or TRBD2 (5 bases each). Germline V gene lookup returns CDR1 SEHNR and CDR2 FQNEAQ (reference sequence). This CDR3 has 15 residues. The V and J ends lost 6 bases and 0 bases respectively, with 13 bases between them.

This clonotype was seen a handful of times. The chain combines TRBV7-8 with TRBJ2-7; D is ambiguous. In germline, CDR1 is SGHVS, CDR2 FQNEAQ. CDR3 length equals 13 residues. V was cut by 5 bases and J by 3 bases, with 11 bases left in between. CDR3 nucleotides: TGTGCCAGCAGCCCGAAGTGGAGCTACGAGCAGTACTTC. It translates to CASSPKWSYEQYF.

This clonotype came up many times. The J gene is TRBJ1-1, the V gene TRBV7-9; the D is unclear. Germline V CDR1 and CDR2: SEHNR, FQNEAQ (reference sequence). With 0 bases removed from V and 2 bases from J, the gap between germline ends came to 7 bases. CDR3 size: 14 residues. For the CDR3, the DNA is TGTGCCAGCAGCTTAGCGTTGGGAAACACTGAAGCTTTCTTT. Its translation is CASSLALGNTEAFF.

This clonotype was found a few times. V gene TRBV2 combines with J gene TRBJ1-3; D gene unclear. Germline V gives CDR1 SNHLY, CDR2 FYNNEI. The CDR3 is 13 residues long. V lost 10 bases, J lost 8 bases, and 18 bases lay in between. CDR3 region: CATRVTKEDTIYF. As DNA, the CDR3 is TGTGCCACCCGAGTAACCAAGGAGGACACCATATATTTT.

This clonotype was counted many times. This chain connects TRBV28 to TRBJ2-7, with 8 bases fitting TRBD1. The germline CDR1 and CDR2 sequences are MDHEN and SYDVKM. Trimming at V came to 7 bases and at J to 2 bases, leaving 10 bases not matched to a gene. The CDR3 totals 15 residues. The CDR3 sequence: CASTQIDRGAYEQYF. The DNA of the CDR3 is TGTGCCAGCACACAAATCGACAGGGGAGCCTACGAGCAGTACTTC.